Listed here are 4 T cell receptor beta chains from one sample, sequenced in a study of T-cell memory formation after mild COVID-19. TCRdb ran MiXCR on the 5' RACE reads and lists one entry per CDR3 protein. The data contain about 430,000 distinct CDR3 sequences, roughly 18% of them singletons. Sequencing input: PBMCs or a T cell subset sorted from them (not recorded which). These receptors came from a man aged 18 to 30 who had mild COVID-19 (a few samples of this study predate the infection). Cell type and time point are not known.

The CDR3 reads CASSSPGYLYEQYF. The CDR3 nucleotides are TGTGCCAGCAGCTCGCCGGGTTACCTCTACGAGCAGTACTTC. The genes are TRBV7-9 and TRBJ2-7; D gene ambiguous. The germline V and J ends were trimmed by 4 bases and 3 bases, with 13 bases remaining between them. Germline V lookup: CDR1 SEHNR, CDR2 FQNEAQ (reference sequence). The CDR3 runs to 14 residues.

The chain links TRBV5-1 to TRBJ2-2; D unclear. Trimming took 3 bases from V and 7 from J, leaving 13 bases between them. The CDR3 is 14 residues long. From germline, CDR1 is SGHRS and CDR2 YFSETQ. The CDR3 DNA is TGCGCCAGCAGCTGGCGCGGCTGGGACGGGGAGCTGTTTTTT. Its translation is CASSWRGWDGELFF.

This chain uses TRBV18 with TRBJ1-3; D might be TRBD1 (5 bases). This CDR3 is 17 amino acids long. CDR1 KGHSH and CDR2 LQKENI come from the germline V gene. The germline V and J ends were trimmed by 3 bases and 2 bases, with 17 bases remaining between them. CDR3 region: CASSPTSGGEAGNTIYF. The CDR3, as DNA: TGTGCCAGCTCACCGACCTCCGGGGGGGAAGCTGGAAACACCATATATTTT.

This clonotype was seen only once. The genes are TRBV7-9 and TRBJ2-4, with TRBD2 matching over 12 bases. This CDR3 contains 20 residues. V trimming: 8 bases; J trimming: 1 base; junction bases outside the gene matches: 18. Germline CDR1 is SEHNR and CDR2 is FQNEAQ (reference sequence). The CDR3: CASVDSGTSGFERAKNIQYF. The CDR3 DNA reads TGTGCCAGCGTTGACTCCGGGACTAGCGGGTTCGAAAGGGCCAAAAACATTCAGTACTTC.